The 30 T cell receptor beta chains below were found in one sample sequenced in a study of blood T cell repertoires in COVID-19. TCRdb's copy holds only in-frame clones and misses some; the assay was immunoSEQ multiplex PCR. The profile shows some 53,000 clones, about nine tenths of them singletons. The sequencing input was peripheral blood. These receptors were obtained from a man between 65 and 80 years old with acute or convalescent COVID-19.

The rearrangement links TRBV30 to TRBJ2-3, with 12 nucleotides matching TRBD2. V was pared by 5 bases and J by 4 bases, with 1 base of the junction left unmatched. This CDR3 is 13 amino acids long. The V gene's germline CDR1 is GTSNPN and CDR2 SVGIG (reference sequence). CDR3 sequence reads: CAWRLAGADTQYF. The CDR3 bases are TGTGCCTGGCGACTAGCGGGGGCAGATACGCAGTATTTT.

The V call is TRBV4-3, the J call TRBJ2-1; 7 bases match TRBD2. The CDR3 loop spans 16 amino acids. V lost 1 base to trimming and J lost 1 base; unmatched junction nucleotides: 4. From germline, CDR1 is LGHNA and CDR2 YSLEER. CDR3 nucleotide sequence: TGCGCCAGCAGCCAAGGTAGCGGGTTTTCCTACAATGAGCAGTTCTTC. This encodes CASSQGSGFSYNEQFF.

The gene calls are TRBV6-5 and TRBJ1-1; TRBD1 matches at 12 bases. The length of the CDR3 is 14 residues. Germline CDR1 and CDR2: MNHEY and SVGAGI. V dropped 6 bases and J dropped 10; count of bases not matched to a gene: 9. The CDR3 region is CASRDGTGGLGAFF. The CDR3 DNA is TGTGCCAGCAGGGATGGGACAGGGGGCCTGGGAGCTTTCTTT.

The V call is TRBV6-5, the J call TRBJ1-2; 7 bases agree with TRBD1. This CDR3 is 13 amino acids long. V shed 5 bases, J shed 5 bases, and the junction held 5 bases outside the gene matches. From germline, CDR1 is MNHEY and CDR2 SVGAGI. The CDR3 sequence is CASSQRQGYGYTF. In DNA, the CDR3 is TGTGCCAGCAGTCAAAGACAGGGTTATGGCTACACCTTC.

By share, this clone ranks as large (0.1 to 1%). The rearrangement links TRBV11-2 to TRBJ1-4; D is ambiguous. CDR1 is SGHAT and CDR2 is FQNNGV in the germline V gene. The ends were cut back, 5 bases at V and 7 bases at J, with 20 bases in the middle. The CDR3 runs to 16 residues. This CDR3 is CASSRFSRGSSEKLFF. The CDR3 DNA sequence: TGTGCCAGCAGCCGTTTTTCTCGAGGGTCATCTGAAAAACTGTTTTTT.

The V gene is TRBV7-6, the J gene TRBJ1-1, with a tentative D call TRBD1 (5 bases). Per the germline V gene, CDR1 is SGHVS and CDR2 is FNYEAQ. This CDR3 has 13 residues. The V end lost 5 bases, the J end lost 0 bases, and 7 bases lay between the germline ends. This CDR3 is CASSGAVNTEAFF. CDR3 coding DNA: TGTGCCAGCAGCGGGGCGGTGAACACTGAAGCTTTCTTT.

This sequence joins TRBV6-2 or TRBV6-3 and TRBJ1-2; D not resolved. This CDR3 has 15 amino acids. The germline V gene encodes CDR1 MNHEY and CDR2 SVGEGT. Trimming took off 2 bases at V and 0 bases at J, with 10 bases between the two ends. The CDR3 DNA reads as TGTGCCAGCAGTTACCCGACGGGTCCTAACTATGGCTACACCTTC. Protein: CASSYPTGPNYGYTF.

This sequence joins TRBV19 and TRBJ2-3; 8 bases align to TRBD2. CDR1 is LNHDA, CDR2 SQIVND, per germline (reference sequence). The CDR3 sequence is 13 residues long. J was trimmed by 6 bases and V by 5 bases; bases with no gene match: 4. The CDR3 DNA reads TGTGCCAGTAGTTCCCGGGAGGGGGATACGCAGTATTTT. Translating it yields CASSSREGDTQYF.

This chain links TRBV7-8 with TRBJ1-5; TRBD1 might be the D (6 bases). Deletions cut 2 bases from V and 3 bases from J, with 8 bases between. CDR1 is SGHVS and CDR2 is FQNEAQ in the germline V gene. The CDR3 is made up of 14 amino acids. CDR3 DNA sequence: TGTGCCAGCAGCTTACGGGACAACAATCAGCCCCAGCATTTT. It specifies CASSLRDNNQPQHF. Complete variable domain (other parts from reference TRBV7-8 and TRBJ1-5): GAGVSQSPRYKVAKRGQDVALRCDPISGHVSLFWYQQALGQGPEFLTYFQNEAQLDKSGLPSDRFFAERPEGSVSTLKIQRTQQEDSAVYLCASSLRDNNQPQHFGDGTRLSIL.

The chain recombines TRBV6-6 with TRBJ2-5; 7 nucleotides agree with TRBD2. This CDR3 has 14 residues. The trim removed 4 bases at V and 2 bases at J, leaving 4 bases unmatched. The V gene's germline CDR1 is MNHNY and CDR2 SVGAGI (reference sequence). In DNA, the CDR3 is TGTGCCAGCAGTTCCAAGCGGGAACAAGAGACCCAGTACTTC. It is translated as CASSSKREQETQYF.

This chain uses TRBV6-5 with TRBJ2-4; 10 bases fit TRBD1. The V gene's germline CDR1 is MNHEY and CDR2 SVGAGI. The CDR3 is made up of 13 amino acids. The V and J ends lost 5 bases and 9 bases, in that order; junction bases with no gene match: 4. CDR3 nucleotides: TGTGCCAGCAGTCCGGGACAGGGGTTCATTCAGTACTTC. Its translation is CASSPGQGFIQYF.

The CDR3 loop reads CASSPASGAREQYV. CDR3 nucleotides: TGTGCCAGCTCACCAGCATCAGGGGCGCGGGAGCAGTACGTC. The chain carries TRBV18 and TRBJ2-7; perhaps TRBD1 as D (6 bases). The CDR3 is 14 amino acids. The V end was cut by 2 bases, the J end by 7 bases, with 15 bases between. Germline assignment: CDR1 KGHSH and CDR2 LQKENI.

The rearrangement uses TRBV9 and TRBJ2-3; 14 bases map to TRBD2. This CDR3 comprises 15 residues. After removal of 4 bases from V and 4 bases from J, the junction contained 2 bases not matched to a gene. Looked up from germline, CDR1 is SGDLS and CDR2 is YYNGEE. This CDR3 reads CASSRLAGGPDTQYF. The CDR3 DNA reads TGTGCCAGCAGCCGACTAGCGGGAGGGCCAGATACGCAGTATTTT.

The chain links TRBV29-1 to TRBJ2-3; 8 bases match TRBD2. Germline CDR1 is SQVTM and CDR2 is ANQGSEA. This CDR3 is 14 amino acids long. J gave up 5 bases and V 8 bases, and 12 bases lay outside the gene matches. The CDR3 sequence is CSTRTSLGGDTQYF. The CDR3 DNA sequence: TGCAGCACGCGGACTAGCCTTGGGGGAGATACGCAGTATTTT.

The rearrangement links TRBV14 to TRBJ2-1; tentative D call: TRBD1 (5 bases). CDR3 length equals 16 residues. In germline, CDR1 is SGHDN, CDR2 FVKESK. Trimming removed 4 bases at V and 4 bases at J, with 17 bases between. DNA for the CDR3: TGTGCCAGCAGCCGGGTTACAGGAAACCCTTACAATGAGCAGTTCTTC. Protein: CASSRVTGNPYNEQFF.

This sequence joins TRBV11-2 and TRBJ2-1, with TRBD2 matching over 9 bases. Germline CDR1 is SGHAT and CDR2 is FQNNGV. V lost 2 bases to trimming and J lost 7 bases; unmatched junction nucleotides: 9. The CDR3 is made up of 16 amino acids. Here the CDR3 reads CASSLLTSGAENEQFF. DNA for the CDR3: TGTGCCAGCAGCTTACTGACTAGCGGAGCTGAAAATGAGCAGTTCTTC.

The genes are TRBV10-1 and TRBJ2-1; the match to TRBD2 covers 10 bases. CDR1 is WNHNN, CDR2 SYGVQD, per germline (reference sequence). The V segment lost 9 bases and the J segment 0 bases; nucleotides outside the gene matches: 5. This CDR3 contains 15 residues. CDR3 sequence: CARSGRASSYNEQFF. The CDR3 region has the DNA TGCGCCAGAAGCGGGAGGGCGAGCTCCTACAATGAGCAGTTCTTC.

The chain couples TRBV7-3 to TRBJ2-1, with D possibly being TRBD2 (6 bases). This CDR3 has 14 amino acids. Between the trimmed V and J ends, which lost 5 bases and 11 bases, there was a span of 19 bases. Germline CDR1 and CDR2: SGHTA and FQGTGA. CDR3 sequence (DNA): TGTGCCAGCAGCCCAGGGACTTCCAACGGAAAGCAGTTCTTC. This encodes CASSPGTSNGKQFF.

CDR3 protein: CASTDSSYNSPLHF. DNA of the CDR3: TGTGCCAGTACCGACAGCTCCTATAATTCACCCCTCCACTTT. The chain is built from TRBV19 and TRBJ1-6; TRBD1 might be the D (5 bases). This CDR3 has 14 amino acids. Germline lookup yields CDR1 LNHDA and CDR2 SQIVND (reference sequence). V was shortened by 7 bases and J by 0 bases, with 7 bases between the two germline ends.

This chain uses TRBV28 with TRBJ2-6; D might be TRBD1 (7 bases). Trimming removed 4 bases from V and 4 bases from J, with 20 bases in between. Germline V CDR1 and CDR2: MDHEN, SYDVKM. This CDR3 has 18 residues. DNA for the CDR3: TGTGCCAGCAGTTCCCCGGGGGTGACAGGGTCCGGGGCCAACGTCCTGACTTTC. It codes for CASSSPGVTGSGANVLTF. The full variable domain, rest sourced from reference TRBV28 and TRBJ2-6, is DVKVTQSSRYLVKRTGEKVFLECVQDMDHENMFWYRQDPGLGLRLIYFSYDVKMKEKGDIPEGYSVSREKKERFSLILESASTNQTSMYLCASSSPGVTGSGANVLTFGAGSRLTVL.

There are a few counts of this clone. V is TRBV19 and J is TRBJ2-7, with D uncertain. Trimming took off 2 bases at V and 0 bases at J, with 8 bases between the two ends. The CDR3 is 14 residues long. Germline CDR1 reads LNHDA; CDR2 reads SQIVND (reference sequence). The CDR3 is CASSIQAGSYEQYF. The CDR3 DNA sequence: TGTGCCAGTAGTATACAGGCAGGCTCCTACGAGCAGTACTTC.

The chain carries TRBV28 and TRBJ1-2, with 7 bases that match TRBD1. Germline trimming cut 6 bases from V and 5 bases from J; bases unmatched to any gene: 3. The CDR3 extends over 12 amino acids. Germline V gives CDR1 MDHEN, CDR2 SYDVKM. The CDR3 DNA is TGTGCCAGCAGCGCGACAGGGTATGGCTACACCTTC. Amino acid sequence: CASSATGYGYTF.

This chain connects TRBV13 to TRBJ1-2, with D possibly being TRBD1 (6 bases). The CDR3 covers 13 residues. Germline V gives CDR1 PRHDT, CDR2 FYEKMQ (reference sequence). The V end lost 5 bases, the J end lost 2 bases, and 9 bases lay between the germline ends. CDR3: CASSRTGNYGYTF. The CDR3, as DNA: TGTGCCAGCAGCCGAACAGGGAACTATGGCTACACCTTC.

V is TRBV28 and J is TRBJ1-2; 11 bases match TRBD1. V was clipped by 1 base and J by 7 bases; unmatched bases: 5. CDR3 length equals 15 residues. The V gene's germline CDR1 is MDHEN and CDR2 SYDVKM. CDR3 DNA: TGTGCCAGCAGTTTATTCGGACAGGGGGCGTCTGGCTACACCTTC. This encodes CASSLFGQGASGYTF.

The rearrangement links TRBV14 to TRBJ2-5; 15 bases map to TRBD2. Unmatched junction bases numbered 2, after V lost 4 bases and J lost 5 bases. The CDR3 covers 15 residues. Per the germline V gene, CDR1 is SGHDN and CDR2 is FVKESK. Here the CDR3 reads CASSPGTSGRETQYF. The CDR3 nucleotides are TGTGCCAGCAGCCCCGGGACTAGCGGGAGGGAGACCCAGTACTTC.

The rearrangement uses TRBV2 and TRBJ2-1; 8 bases line up with TRBD2. Germline values: CDR1 SNHLY, CDR2 FYNNEI. V gave up 7 bases and J gave up 7 bases; unmatched junction bases: 18. The CDR3 has 17 amino acids. CDR3 bases: TGTGCCAGCACCCCCATACGAGAGACTAGCGCTTCGAATGAGCAGTTCTTC. Amino acid sequence: CASTPIRETSASNEQFF.

The chain has TRBV6-2 or TRBV6-3 and TRBJ1-2; D not certain. CDR1 MNHEY and CDR2 SVGEGT come from the germline V gene. The V end was cut by 4 bases, the J end by 7 bases, with 16 bases between. The CDR3 sequence is 14 residues long. CDR3: CASSSIGPESGYTF. The CDR3 nucleotides are TGTGCCAGCAGTTCGATTGGTCCCGAGAGTGGCTACACCTTC.

About this clone: Germline and junction disagree at one end, which may indicate a read error. This sample also contains other DNA sequences that code for the same CDR3. This chain connects TRBV18 to TRBJ2-5, with TRBD1 as a possible D gene (6 bases). This CDR3 spans 14 amino acids. CDR1 KGHSH and CDR2 LQKENI come from the germline V gene. The CDR3 sequence: CASSRTGQEETQYF. Written as DNA, the CDR3 is TGTGCCAGCTCACGAACGGGACAAGAAGAGACTCAGTACTTC.

This chain joins TRBV7-6 and TRBJ2-2; TRBD2 matches 8 bases. CDR1 SGHVS and CDR2 FNYEAQ come from the germline V gene. CDR3 size: 15 residues. V shed 6 bases, J shed 7 bases, and the junction held 10 bases outside the gene matches. The CDR3 sequence: CASSYHSGMVGELFF. Written as DNA, the CDR3 is TGTGCCAGCAGTTACCATAGCGGGATGGTCGGGGAGCTGTTTTTT.

The chain joins TRBV7-3 to TRBJ2-3; TRBD2 matches at 10 bases. Germline assignment: CDR1 SGHTA and CDR2 FQGTGA. CDR3 size: 16 residues. J lost 4 bases, V lost 5 bases, and 9 bases had no gene match. The CDR3 DNA reads as TGTGCCAGCAGCAAAGGGACTAGCGTCCTGGCAGATACGCAGTATTTT. It translates to CASSKGTSVLADTQYF.